The next 30 T cell receptor beta chains were all read from a single sample in a study of early T cells in non-severe SARS-CoV-2 infection (dated by TCRdb to about 2021). Library method: 5' RACE. Sequencing used a NextSeq 500. TCRdb itself trimmed the public reads at Q25 with fastp, ran MiXCR and retained productive beta chains. Each CDR3 protein gets just one entry, which takes the most common genes and DNA from the rows behind it. The sample includes around 58,000 distinct CDR3 sequences, with 7.7% observed a single time. Clones ranked in the top ten supply roughly 10% of the sample. Sequencing used whole blood, obtained at baseline. The receptor source for this set is an adult who was a healthcare worker with PCR-confirmed SARS-CoV-2 infection or an uninfected control (not recorded which).

This clonotype occurred many times. The chain carries TRBV5-4 and TRBJ1-6, with D unclear. CDR1 and CDR2 (germline): SGHNT, YYREEE (reference sequence). This CDR3 has 16 residues. With 4 bases removed from V and 4 bases from J, the gap between germline ends came to 15 bases. The DNA of the CDR3 is TGTGCCAGCAGCCCCGAACAGAATCAGTATAATTCACCCCTCCACTTT. This encodes CASSPEQNQYNSPLHF.

This clonotype was counted only a few times. The chain carries TRBV7-2 and TRBJ2-3, with TRBD2 matching 7 bases. V lost 6 bases, J lost 3 bases, and 3 bases stayed unmatched. Germline-derived CDR1 and CDR2 are SGHTA and FQGNSA. CDR3 length: 13 amino acids. The CDR3 sequence is CASRAGATDTQYF. The CDR3 coding sequence is TGTGCCAGCAGGGCGGGAGCGACAGATACGCAGTATTTT.

This clonotype has a handful of counts. The rearrangement joins TRBV12-3 or TRBV12-4 to TRBJ2-3; D not resolved. The CDR3 totals 15 residues. V lost 4 bases, J lost 4 bases, and 15 bases lay in between. In DNA form, the CDR3 reads TGTGCCAGCAGTTCCGGCCACCCTGCCGCAGATACGCAGTATTTT. The encoded protein is CASSSGHPAADTQYF.

This clonotype occurred many times. The chain carries TRBV7-8 and TRBJ2-7; 8 bases are a match to TRBD2. The V gene end was trimmed by 1 base and the J gene end by 3 bases; junction bases not matched to a gene: 5. The CDR3 has 15 amino acids. The V gene's germline CDR1 is SGHVS and CDR2 FQNEAQ. The CDR3 loop is CASSLDSGSFYEQYF. The CDR3 nucleotides are TGTGCCAGCAGCTTAGACAGCGGGAGCTTCTACGAGCAGTACTTC.

This chain uses TRBV7-2 with TRBJ2-5, with D possibly TRBD1 on 6 matching bases. Trimming took 0 bases from V and 2 from J, leaving 13 bases between them. The CDR3 sequence is 16 residues long. Germline V CDR1 and CDR2: SGHTA, FQGNSA. CDR3 sequence reads: CASSLALWDTQETQYF. As DNA, the CDR3 is TGTGCCAGCAGCTTAGCGCTATGGGACACTCAAGAGACCCAGTACTTC. Drawing the rest from reference TRBV7-2 and TRBJ2-5, the complete variable domain is GAGVSQSPSNKVTEKGKDVELRCDPISGHTALYWYRQSLGQGLEFLIYFQGNSAPDKSGLPSDRFSAERTGGSVSTLTIQRTQQEDSAVYLCASSLALWDTQETQYFGPGTRLLVL.

This clonotype was detected ten times or more. The chain links TRBV4-2 to TRBJ2-3; 12 bases fit TRBD2. The CDR3 runs to 18 residues. The germline V gene has CDR1 LGHNA and CDR2 YNFKEQ. V gave up 0 bases and J gave up 6 bases; unmatched junction bases: 10. The CDR3 reads CASSQEISTSGRRDTQYF. The CDR3 coding sequence is TGTGCCAGCAGCCAAGAAATCTCGACTAGCGGGAGAAGGGATACGCAGTATTTT.

This clonotype was seen more than once but under ten times. V gene TRBV5-1 combines with J gene TRBJ1-2; D gene unclear. CDR3 length: 13 amino acids. Germline V gives CDR1 SGHRS, CDR2 YFSETQ. V gave up 0 bases and J gave up 4 bases, with 7 bases separating them. Written as DNA, the CDR3 is TGCGCCAGCAGCTTGGAAGGTTTCTATGGCTACACCTTC. As protein: CASSLEGFYGYTF.

This clonotype occurred many times. V is TRBV11-2 and J is TRBJ2-1; tentative D call: TRBD2 (5 bases). V was clipped by 4 bases and J by 5 bases, with 21 bases between them. The germline CDR1 and CDR2 sequences are SGHAT and FQNNGV. The CDR3 has 17 residues. CDR3 bases: TGTGCCAGCAGCTACTCCCCGACTACCACGATCGACAATGAGCAGTTCTTC. The encoded protein is CASSYSPTTTIDNEQFF. The variable domain in full, with the rest retrieved from reference TRBV11-2 and TRBJ2-1, is EAGVAQSPRYKIIEKRQSVAFWCNPISGHATLYWYQQILGQGPKLLIQFQNNGVVDDSQLPKDRFSAERLKGVDSTLKIQPAKLEDSAVYLCASSYSPTTTIDNEQFFGPGTRLTVL.

This clonotype has at least ten counts. The chain couples TRBV2 to TRBJ2-2; D possibly corresponds to TRBD1 (6 bases). The CDR3 loop spans 15 amino acids. CDR1 and CDR2 (germline): SNHLY, FYNNEI. V lost 7 bases to trimming and J lost 1 base, with 13 bases between them. The CDR3 bases are TGTGCCAGCACCCCGGGACACCTGAACACCGGGGAGCTGTTTTTT. Protein sequence: CASTPGHLNTGELFF.

This clonotype was seen ten or more times. The rearrangement links TRBV12-3 or TRBV12-4 to TRBJ1-1; D is ambiguous. Trimming removed 2 bases at V and 3 bases at J, with 10 bases between. This CDR3 is built from 14 residues. This CDR3 is CASSLSWSDTEAFF. The DNA of the CDR3 is TGTGCCAGCAGTTTATCTTGGAGCGACACTGAAGCTTTCTTT.

The rearrangement joins TRBV7-9 to TRBJ2-7; 12 bases are a match to TRBD2. J gave up 2 bases and V 2 bases, and 7 bases lay outside the gene matches. The CDR3 loop spans 17 amino acids. The germline V gene has CDR1 SEHNR and CDR2 FQNEAQ (reference sequence). The CDR3 reads CASSLFGLAGITYEQYF. CDR3 DNA: TGTGCCAGCAGCTTATTTGGACTAGCGGGAATCACCTACGAGCAGTACTTC.

This clonotype was seen a handful of times. This rearrangement joins TRBV7-2 to TRBJ2-5, with D unresolved. The CDR3 has 14 residues. From germline, CDR1 is SGHTA and CDR2 FQGNSA. The V gene lost 4 bases and the J gene lost 1 base, with 10 bases spanning the gap. The DNA of the CDR3 is TGTGCCAGCAGCTCAGAAGGATTCCAAGAGACCCAGTACTTC. Protein sequence: CASSSEGFQETQYF.

This clonotype has a count of ten or more. V usage is TRBV7-2 and J usage is TRBJ2-7; tentatively, D is TRBD2 (5 bases). Trimming cost V 5 bases and J 3 bases, with 20 bases left between them. The CDR3 totals 16 residues. Per germline, CDR1 SGHTA and CDR2 FQGNSA. This CDR3 reads CASSPTSGLAVYEQYF. The DNA of the CDR3 is TGTGCCAGCAGCCCGACCTCGGGTCTAGCTGTCTACGAGCAGTACTTC.

This clonotype was counted at least ten times. The chain combines TRBV12-3 or TRBV12-4 with TRBJ2-7; 8 bases are shared with TRBD2. This CDR3 is 15 amino acids long. With V trimmed by 6 bases and J by 3 bases, 10 bases remained unmatched. The CDR3 loop is CASSPRLAHNYEQYF. The CDR3 DNA is TGTGCCAGCAGCCCCAGACTAGCGCATAACTACGAGCAGTACTTC.

The chain links TRBV4-1 to TRBJ2-7, with D hard to call. Germline V gene lookup returns CDR1 MGHRA and CDR2 YSYEKL. The germline V and J ends were trimmed by 1 base and 1 base, with 8 bases remaining between them. The CDR3 covers 14 residues. The DNA of the CDR3 is TGCGCCAGCAGCCAAGTAACGACTTCCTACGAGCAGTACTTC. Translated, it gives CASSQVTTSYEQYF.

J is TRBJ1-2 and V is TRBV12-3 or TRBV12-4; tentative D call: TRBD1 (6 bases). The V and J ends lost 5 bases and 5 bases respectively, with 15 bases between them. The CDR3 loop spans 14 amino acids. CDR3 region: CASSLQGIKYGYTF. CDR3 sequence (DNA): TGTGCCAGCAGTCTACAGGGAATTAAGTATGGCTACACCTTC.

The CDR3 nucleotides read TGTGCCAGCCCTGAAGAAGCGGAGGATACGCAGTATTTT. Protein: CASPEEAEDTQYF. The chain employs TRBV12-3 or TRBV12-4 and TRBJ2-3; possibly TRBD2 for D (5 bases). The CDR3 extends over 13 amino acids. Trimming left V 8 bases short and J 6 bases short, with 15 bases between.

The rearrangement uses TRBV20-1 and TRBJ2-3, with D perhaps being TRBD1 or TRBD2 (5 bases each). The germline V and J ends were trimmed by 4 bases and 2 bases, with 16 bases remaining between them. This CDR3 comprises 15 residues. Germline values: CDR1 DFQATT, CDR2 SNEGSKA (reference sequence). CDR3 protein: CSAMASWGDTDTQYF. The CDR3 DNA sequence: TGCAGTGCTATGGCTAGCTGGGGCGACACAGATACGCAGTATTTT.

V gene TRBV12-3 or TRBV12-4 combines with J gene TRBJ2-5; 9 nucleotides line up with TRBD1. This CDR3 spans 15 amino acids. Trimming cost V 5 bases and J 5 bases; bases outside gene matches: 9. The CDR3 region has the DNA TGTGCCAGCAGTACAGGGGGCGCCCCCACCGAGACCCAGTACTTC. Its protein is CASSTGGAPTETQYF.

This clonotype was seen repeatedly, ten times or more. The chain couples TRBV28 to TRBJ2-2, with 10 positions matching TRBD2. J lost 7 bases, V lost 4 bases, and 6 bases had no gene match. The CDR3 has 15 residues. In germline, CDR1 is MDHEN, CDR2 SYDVKM. The CDR3 reads CASSSSGRRVGELFF. The CDR3, as DNA: TGTGCCAGCAGTTCTAGCGGGAGAAGAGTCGGGGAGCTGTTTTTT.

The sample holds many counts of this clonotype. The genes are TRBV21-1 and TRBJ1-4. TRBV21-1 represents a pseudogene. The CDR3 is made up of 15 amino acids. CDR3: CASSGGSPVVEKLFF. The CDR3 nucleotides are TGTGCCAGCAGTGGTGGTAGTCCGGTCGTTGAAAAACTGTTTTTT.

This clonotype was picked up many times. The chain recombines TRBV5-6 with TRBJ1-1; 8 nucleotides line up with TRBD1. The CDR3 length is 13 residues. With V trimmed by 4 bases and J by 6 bases, 5 bases remained unmatched. The germline V gene has CDR1 SGHDT and CDR2 YYEEEE. The CDR3 coding sequence is TGTGCCAGCAGCCTGGACAGGGTGGCTGAAGCTTTCTTT. Its translation is CASSLDRVAEAFF. The full variable domain, in which reference TRBV5-6 and TRBJ1-1 provide the parts outside the CDR3, is DAGVTQSPTHLIKTRGQQVTLRCSPKSGHDTVSWYQQALGQGPQFIFQYYEEEERQRGNFPDRFSGHQFPNYSSELNVNALLLGDSALYLCASSLDRVAEAFFGQGTRLTVV.

In its sample, this clonotype was seen a few times. A read error may produce the germline difference seen at one junction end. The chain combines TRBV7-9 with TRBJ1-3; 7 nucleotides agree with TRBD1. This CDR3 contains 15 residues. Germline assignment: CDR1 SEHNR and CDR2 FQNEAQ (reference sequence). The CDR3 here is CASSPRDSSENTIYF. CDR3 sequence (DNA): TGTGCCAGCAGCCCCCGGGACAGCTCTGAAAACACCATATATTTT.

This rearrangement joins TRBV18 to TRBJ2-3, with D perhaps matching TRBD2 (5 bases). The CDR3 contains 17 residues. The V and J ends lost 3 bases and 2 bases respectively, with 18 bases between them. The germline V gene encodes CDR1 KGHSH and CDR2 LQKENI. CDR3 DNA: TGTGCCAGCTCACCTCCTGGCGATAGCGCCGTCACAGATACGCAGTATTTT. As protein: CASSPPGDSAVTDTQYF.

CDR3 bases: TGTGCCAGCAGTTTGCCTAGCGGGAGAGGGGACTACAATGAGCAGTTCTTC. As protein: CASSLPSGRGDYNEQFF. This rearrangement joins TRBV28 to TRBJ2-1; TRBD2 matches at 10 bases. The junction had 8 bases not matched to a gene; V was cut back by 3 bases and J by 3 bases. From germline, CDR1 is MDHEN and CDR2 SYDVKM. There are 17 residues in the CDR3.

This clonotype was recorded many times. The gene calls are TRBV28 and TRBJ2-7; TRBD2 is a possible D gene (5 bases). CDR3 length: 11 residues. The V gene's germline CDR1 is MDHEN and CDR2 SYDVKM. Trimming cost V 7 bases and J 3 bases, with 7 bases left between them. The CDR3 nucleotides read TGTGCCAGCAAAACTAGCTACGAGCAGTACTTC. It codes for CASKTSYEQYF.

This clonotype qualifies as medium-sized. The V and J genes are TRBV7-8 and TRBJ2-1; 8 nucleotides agree with TRBD2. Trimming at V came to 0 bases and at J to 7 bases, leaving 14 bases not matched to a gene. In germline, CDR1 is SGHVS, CDR2 FQNEAQ. The CDR3 runs to 18 residues. The CDR3 DNA reads as TGTGCCAGCAGCTTAGCCCTGAGCGGGAGTTCTACTCTAAATGAGCAGTTCTTC. Translated, it gives CASSLALSGSSTLNEQFF.

The J gene is TRBJ2-3, the V gene TRBV11-3, with D possibly called TRBD1 or TRBD2 (5 bases each). CDR3 length: 15 residues. Germline CDR1 and CDR2: SGHNT and YENEEA. V lost 10 bases and J 0 bases, leaving 17 bases between the germline ends. CDR3 loop: CATHEGNGSTDTQYF. In nucleotides, the CDR3 is TGTGCCACCCACGAGGGGAATGGAAGCACAGATACGCAGTATTTT.

In this sample, this clonotype turned up many times. V and J are TRBV21-1 and TRBJ2-7; the table's D call, TRBD1, was not checked against the DNA. TRBV21-1 is assigned pseudogene status. The CDR3 is made up of 19 amino acids. The CDR3 here is CASSKGCMDRYYNTYEQYF. The CDR3 DNA is TGTGCCAGCAGCAAAGGATGTATGGACAGGTACTACAACACCTACGAGCAGTACTTC.

This clonotype has only a few counts. V is TRBV20-1 and J is TRBJ2-3, with D perhaps assigned TRBD1 or TRBD2 (5 bases each). The V gene lost 4 bases and the J gene lost 6 bases, with 17 bases spanning the gap. Germline assignment: CDR1 DFQATT and CDR2 SNEGSKA (reference sequence). The CDR3 loop spans 14 amino acids. In DNA, the CDR3 is TGCAGTGCTAAGGTACCGGGACGGGCGGATACGCAGTATTTT. It translates to CSAKVPGRADTQYF.